The next 20 T cell receptor beta chains were all read from a single sample in a study of OX40 agonist ivuxolimab in advanced cancers. Here immunoSEQ multiplex PCR was the method, and the copy in TCRdb shows in-frame clones only, minus some. The repertoire holds 15,000 to 16,000 clones, with roughly 81% as singletons. Material: CD4+ or CD8+ T cells sorted from blood, obtained in a trial of the OX40 agonist ivuxolimab. Every receptor here comes from an adult with an advanced solid tumor such as melanoma, head and neck, liver or kidney cancer.

This rearrangement joins TRBV4-3 to TRBJ2-3, with TRBD1 matching 8 bases. The CDR3 is 16 residues long. Looked up from germline, CDR1 is LGHNA and CDR2 is YSLEER. V lost 5 bases, J lost 4 bases, and 11 bases stayed unmatched. The CDR3 bases are TGCGCCAGCAGCGCACAACCCGGGACAGGATCAGATACGCAGTATTTT. Residues: CASSAQPGTGSDTQYF.

J is TRBJ2-1 and V is TRBV28; 8 nucleotides agree with TRBD2. Germline-derived CDR1 and CDR2 are MDHEN and SYDVKM. The CDR3 is 14 amino acids. V trimming: 5 bases; J trimming: 6 bases; junction bases outside the gene matches: 6. CDR3 in DNA: TGTGCCAGCAGTCCCGACGGGGGGGGCAATGAGCAGTTCTTC. This translates into CASSPDGGGNEQFF.

This CDR3 reads CASSFTSGPSYEQYF. The CDR3 nucleotides are TGTGCCAGCAGCTTTACTAGCGGGCCCTCCTACGAGCAGTACTTC. The gene calls are TRBV5-4 and TRBJ2-7, with 9 positions matching TRBD2. This CDR3 region has 15 residues. Losses at the gene ends were 2 bases for V and 0 bases for J; bases not matched to a gene: 3. Germline V CDR1 and CDR2: SGHNT, YYREEE (reference sequence).

This clone was observed once. The chain combines TRBV19 with TRBJ2-7; D is unclear. The CDR3 runs 15 residues. V was clipped by 7 bases and J by 3 bases, with 19 bases between them. Germline CDR1 LNHDA, CDR2 SQIVND (reference sequence). CDR3 sequence: CASTSRPGRYYEQYF. For the CDR3, the DNA is TGTGCCAGTACCTCCCGGCCAGGACGATACTACGAGCAGTACTTC.

This chain connects TRBV13 to TRBJ2-1, with TRBD1 matching over 8 bases. The ends lost 2 bases at V and 7 bases at J; junction bases unmatched: 7. The CDR3 consists of 15 residues. Germline loops: CDR1 PRHDT, CDR2 FYEKMQ (reference sequence). CDR3 DNA: TGTGCCAGCAGCTTAAGTCAGGGGGCTTGGAATGAGCAGTTCTTC. Protein: CASSLSQGAWNEQFF.

V usage is TRBV15 and J usage is TRBJ1-1; no clear D gene. Germline CDR1 is LNHNV and CDR2 is YYDKDF (reference sequence). V shed 1 base and J shed 2 bases, with 5 bases lying between them. The CDR3 length is 13 residues. DNA for the CDR3: TGTGCCACCAGCAGAGCGGCCAACACTGAAGCTTTCTTT. This encodes CATSRAANTEAFF.

The V and J genes are TRBV7-4 and TRBJ2-1; D remains unclear. The CDR3 runs to 15 residues. The germline V and J ends were trimmed by 9 bases and 0 bases, with 15 bases remaining between them. Germline V CDR1 and CDR2: SGHVT, SQSDAQ. CDR3: CARQLPVSSYNEQFF. The CDR3 nucleotides are TGTGCCAGGCAGCTCCCCGTTAGCTCCTACAATGAGCAGTTCTTC.

This clone has more than one count but fewer than ten. This chain uses TRBV4-2 with TRBJ1-1; D unclear. V lost 5 bases to trimming and J lost 0 bases, with 1 base between them. Per germline, CDR1 LGHNA and CDR2 YNFKEQ. This CDR3 is built from 11 residues. The CDR3 coding sequence is TGTGCCAGCAGCATGAACACTGAAGCTTTCTTT. Amino acids: CASSMNTEAFF.

The V gene is TRBV9, the J gene TRBJ1-1, with D possibly being TRBD1 (5 bases). The CDR3 covers 16 residues. CDR1 is SGDLS, CDR2 YYNGEE, per germline. V was clipped by 4 bases and J by 0 bases, with 16 bases between them. In DNA, the CDR3 is TGTGCCAGCAGCCCCCAGGGAGGACTGATGAACACTGAAGCTTTCTTT. It encodes CASSPQGGLMNTEAFF.

The CDR3 nucleotides read TGTGCCAGCAGCTTAGTCGAGAGGACTAGCGGGGGTTATGAGCAGTTCTTC. Its translation is CASSLVERTSGGYEQFF. The chain joins TRBV7-9 to TRBJ2-1; 13 bases align to TRBD2. There are 17 residues in the CDR3. The ends lost 1 base at V and 8 bases at J; junction bases unmatched: 8. The germline V gene encodes CDR1 SEHNR and CDR2 FQNEAQ (reference sequence).

J is TRBJ2-3 and V is TRBV28, with TRBD2 matching over 8 bases. J was trimmed by 0 bases and V by 5 bases; bases with no gene match: 4. Germline V lookup: CDR1 MDHEN, CDR2 SYDVKM. This CDR3 comprises 15 residues. The CDR3 DNA sequence: TGTGCCAGCAGTAGGAGCGGGAGTAGCACAGATACGCAGTATTTT. It is translated as CASSRSGSSTDTQYF. The full variable domain, rest sourced from reference TRBV28 and TRBJ2-3, is DVKVTQSSRYLVKRTGEKVFLECVQDMDHENMFWYRQDPGLGLRLIYFSYDVKMKEKGDIPEGYSVSREKKERFSLILESASTNQTSMYLCASSRSGSSTDTQYFGPGTRLTVL.

The chain couples TRBV7-8 to TRBJ1-3; D is undetermined. Per the germline V gene, CDR1 is SGHVS and CDR2 is FQNEAQ. The CDR3 loop spans 14 amino acids. V lost 4 bases to trimming and J lost 3 bases, with 10 bases between them. The CDR3 nucleotides read TGTGCCAGCAGCTATGGGGTCCGTGGAAACACCATATATTTT. Translating it yields CASSYGVRGNTIYF.

The chain joins TRBV7-9 to TRBJ2-7; D gene uncertain. This CDR3 has 11 amino acids. Germline-derived CDR1 and CDR2 are SEHNR and FQNEAQ (reference sequence). V gave up 8 bases and J gave up 3 bases, with 8 bases separating them. CDR3 sequence: CASGANYEQYF. The CDR3 bases are TGTGCCAGCGGCGCAAACTACGAGCAGTACTTC.

This clone was detected only once. This rearrangement joins TRBV7-3 to TRBJ2-5; D is perhaps TRBD1 (6 bases). Germline assignment: CDR1 SGHTA and CDR2 FQGTGA. V was cut by 5 bases and J by 5 bases, with 12 bases left in between. The CDR3 sequence is 13 residues long. The CDR3 spells CASSTQGWETQYF. CDR3 nucleotide sequence: TGTGCCAGCAGCACACAGGGCTGGGAGACCCAGTACTTC.

The chain uses TRBV5-1 and TRBJ1-1, with unresolved D. Trimming left V 1 base short and J 1 base short, with 5 bases between. CDR1 is SGHRS and CDR2 is YFSETQ in the germline V gene. The CDR3 contains 13 residues. CDR3 coding DNA: TGCGCCAGCAGCTTGACTAAGAACACTGAAGCTTTCTTT. It codes for CASSLTKNTEAFF.

This clone was counted only a few times. The rearrangement links TRBV6-5 to TRBJ1-5; TRBD1 is a possible D gene (5 bases). Germline V gene sequence: CDR1 MNHEY, CDR2 SVGAGI. This CDR3 is built from 14 residues. Trimming pared 2 bases from V and 5 bases from J, leaving 10 bases between. The CDR3 DNA reads as TGTGCCAGCAGTTACGGGCCAGGGTATCAGCCCCAGCATTTT. It yields the protein CASSYGPGYQPQHF.

The chain links TRBV11-2 to TRBJ2-7, with 8 nucleotides matching TRBD1. Germline V gene lookup returns CDR1 SGHAT and CDR2 FQNNGV. Losses at the gene ends were 1 base for V and 3 bases for J; bases not matched to a gene: 5. The CDR3 contains 15 residues. The CDR3 protein is CASSLAQGVFYEQYF. The CDR3 DNA is TGTGCCAGCAGCTTAGCACAGGGGGTTTTCTACGAGCAGTACTTC.

Here the CDR3 reads CARKTGTGLSGNTIYF. Written as DNA, the CDR3 is TGTGCCAGGAAAACCGGTACAGGGCTCTCTGGAAACACCATATATTTT. The chain has TRBV2 and TRBJ1-3; D is perhaps TRBD1 (6 bases). Germline V CDR1 and CDR2: SNHLY, FYNNEI. There are 16 residues in the CDR3. Deletions cut 9 bases from V and 0 bases from J, with 18 bases between. The whole variable domain, remainder taken from reference TRBV2 and TRBJ1-3, is EPEVTQTPSHQVTQMGQEVILRCVPISNHLYFYWYRQILGQKVEFLVSFYNNEISEKSEIFDDQFSVERPDGSNFTLKIRSTKLEDSAMYFCARKTGTGLSGNTIYFGEGSWLTVV.

The chain employs TRBV7-2 and TRBJ2-2, with a weak D call TRBD2 (6 bases). The CDR3 runs to 14 residues. Germline V CDR1 and CDR2: SGHTA, FQGNSA. The V and J ends lost 7 bases and 6 bases respectively, with 15 bases between them. The CDR3 here is CASIPFAGPGELFF. The CDR3 DNA reads TGTGCCAGCATCCCTTTCGCGGGGCCCGGGGAGCTGTTTTTT.

The genes are TRBV7-6 and TRBJ1-4, with a tentative D call TRBD1 (6 bases). This CDR3 has 14 amino acids. The V gene lost 3 bases and the J gene lost 7 bases, with 12 bases spanning the gap. Germline values: CDR1 SGHVS, CDR2 FNYEAQ. The CDR3 DNA follows: TGTGCCAGCAGCTTGAGGGGGGCGGGTGAAAAACTGTTTTTT. This sequence encodes CASSLRGAGEKLFF.